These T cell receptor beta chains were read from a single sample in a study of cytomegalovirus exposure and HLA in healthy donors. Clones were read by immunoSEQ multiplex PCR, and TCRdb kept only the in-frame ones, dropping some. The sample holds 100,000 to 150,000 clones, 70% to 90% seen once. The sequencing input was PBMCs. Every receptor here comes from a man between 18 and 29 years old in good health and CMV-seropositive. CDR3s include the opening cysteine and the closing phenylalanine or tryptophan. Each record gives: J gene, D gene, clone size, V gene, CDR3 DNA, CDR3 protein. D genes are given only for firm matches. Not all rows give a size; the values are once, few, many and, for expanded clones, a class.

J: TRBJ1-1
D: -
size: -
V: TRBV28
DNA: TGTGCCAGCAGTCATAGGAGGCTAATGAACACTGAAGCTTTCTTT
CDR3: CASSHRRLMNTEAFF

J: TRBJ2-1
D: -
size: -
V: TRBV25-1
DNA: TGTGCCAGCAGTGACATGTCAGGGGCCTCCTACAATGAGCAGTTCTTC
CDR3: CASSDMSGASYNEQFF

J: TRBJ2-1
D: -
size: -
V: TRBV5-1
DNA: TGCGCCAGCAGCTGGGGAGGCAGCTCCTACAATGAGCAGTTCTTC
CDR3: CASSWGGSSYNEQFF

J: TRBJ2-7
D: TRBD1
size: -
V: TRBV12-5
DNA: TGTGCTAGTGGTTTGGCAACAGGGGGTCCTTCCTACGAGCAGTACTTC
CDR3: CASGLATGGPSYEQYF

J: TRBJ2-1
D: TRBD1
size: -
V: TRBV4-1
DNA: TGCGCCAGCAGCCTTAACAGGGGGAATGAGCAGTTCTTC
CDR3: CASSLNRGNEQFF

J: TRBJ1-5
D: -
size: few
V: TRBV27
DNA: TGTGCCAGCAGTTTAAGGGGGATAGGACAGCCCCAGCATTTT
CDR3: CASSLRGIGQPQHF

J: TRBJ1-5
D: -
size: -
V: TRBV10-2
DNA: TGCGCCAGCAGTGAGTCGACTGTCAATCAGCCCCAGCATTTT
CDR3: CASSESTVNQPQHF

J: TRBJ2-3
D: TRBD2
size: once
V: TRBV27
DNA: TGTGCCAGCAATACAAATCTGGGGCGGGGGGCCACAGATACGCAGTATTTT
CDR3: CASNTNLGRGATDTQYF

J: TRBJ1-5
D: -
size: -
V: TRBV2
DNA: TGTGCCAGCAGTGAATTAGGCGGGCAGATTAATCAGCCCCAGCATTTT
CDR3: CASSELGGQINQPQHF

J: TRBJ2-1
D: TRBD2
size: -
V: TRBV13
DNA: TGTGCCAGCAGCTTATGGGTCCAGCGGGGGAATGAGCAGTTCTTC
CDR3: CASSLWVQRGNEQFF

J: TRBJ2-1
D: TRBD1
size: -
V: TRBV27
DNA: TGTGCCAGCAGTTTAGATGGGACAGGCTACAATGAGCAGTTCTTC
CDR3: CASSLDGTGYNEQFF

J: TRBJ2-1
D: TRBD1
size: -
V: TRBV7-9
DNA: TGTGCCAGCAGCTTAGCCTACAGGGGGCCAAACTACAATGAGCAGTTCTTC
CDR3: CASSLAYRGPNYNEQFF